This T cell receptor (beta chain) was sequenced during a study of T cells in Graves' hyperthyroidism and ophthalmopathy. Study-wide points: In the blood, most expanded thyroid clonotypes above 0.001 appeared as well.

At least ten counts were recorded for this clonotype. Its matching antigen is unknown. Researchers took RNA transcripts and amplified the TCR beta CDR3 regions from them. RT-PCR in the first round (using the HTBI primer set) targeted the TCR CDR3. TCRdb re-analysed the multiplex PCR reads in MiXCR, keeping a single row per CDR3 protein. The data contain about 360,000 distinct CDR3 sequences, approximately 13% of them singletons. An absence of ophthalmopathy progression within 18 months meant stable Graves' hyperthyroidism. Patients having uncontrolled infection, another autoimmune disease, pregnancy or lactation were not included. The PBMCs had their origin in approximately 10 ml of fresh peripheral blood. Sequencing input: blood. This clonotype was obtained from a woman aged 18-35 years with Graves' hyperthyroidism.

The CDR3 sequence is CASSSYLQGATYEQYF. The CDR3, as DNA: TGTGCCAGCAGTTCCTACCTACAGGGGGCAACCTACGAGCAGTACTTC. This chain links TRBV28 with TRBJ2-7; 9 bases agree with TRBD1. The germline V gene has CDR1 MDHEN and CDR2 SYDVKM. The CDR3 spans 16 residues. The trim removed 4 bases at V and 2 bases at J, leaving 9 bases unmatched.